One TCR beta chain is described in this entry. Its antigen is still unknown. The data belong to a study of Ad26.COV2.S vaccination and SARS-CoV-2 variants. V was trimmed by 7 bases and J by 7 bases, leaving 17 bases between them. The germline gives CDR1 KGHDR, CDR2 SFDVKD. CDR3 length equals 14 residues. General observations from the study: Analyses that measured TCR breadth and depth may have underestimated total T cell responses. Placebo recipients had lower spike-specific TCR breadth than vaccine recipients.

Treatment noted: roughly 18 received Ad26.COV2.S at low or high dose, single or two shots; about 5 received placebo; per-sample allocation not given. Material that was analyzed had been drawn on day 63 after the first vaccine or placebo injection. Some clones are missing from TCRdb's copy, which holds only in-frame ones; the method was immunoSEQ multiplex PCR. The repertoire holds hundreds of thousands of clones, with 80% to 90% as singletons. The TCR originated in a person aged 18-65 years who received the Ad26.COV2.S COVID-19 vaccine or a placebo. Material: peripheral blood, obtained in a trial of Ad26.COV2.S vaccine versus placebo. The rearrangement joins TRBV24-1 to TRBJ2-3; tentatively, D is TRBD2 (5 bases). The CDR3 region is CATRGSEGEHTQYF. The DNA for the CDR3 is TGTGCCACCAGGGGGTCAGAGGGCGAGCATACGCAGTATTTT.